These 17 T cell receptor beta chains came from one sample sequenced in a study of beta chain features in type 1 diabetes. Every bit of the isolated RNA underwent reverse transcription, so sequencing read expressed TCRB transcripts. The table came from immunoSEQ multiplex PCR; TCRdb's copy has only in-frame clones and leaves some out. The profile shows about 120,000 clones, 16% of them singletons. Overall study findings and caveats: People with Type 1 diabetes carried modestly yet significantly shorter TCRB CDR3s in all four CD4+ subsets.

Antigens for these TCRs are unknown. The sequenced sample consisted of central memory CD4+ T cells from blood. These receptor sequences come from a man between 25 and 39 years old with type 1 diabetes.

This clone has just a few counts. Other DNA sequences in this sample translate to the same CDR3. V and J are TRBV29-1 and TRBJ1-4; D possibly corresponds to TRBD1 (5 bases). Germline V CDR1 and CDR2: SQVTM, ANQGSEA. This CDR3 is built from 12 residues. V was pared by 4 bases and J by 5 bases, with 8 bases between. For the CDR3, the DNA is TGCAGCGTTGGGACACCGAATGAAAAACTGTTTTTT. Protein product: CSVGTPNEKLFF.

The chain combines TRBV15 with TRBJ2-3; D remains ambiguous. Between the trimmed V and J ends, which lost 0 bases and 2 bases, there was a span of 15 bases. Germline CDR1 reads LNHNV; CDR2 reads YYDKDF (reference sequence). The CDR3 has 17 residues. CDR3: CATSRESPREPTDTQYF. Here the CDR3 DNA reads TGTGCCACCAGCAGAGAATCGCCAAGAGAACCCACAGATACGCAGTATTTT.

This clone turned up a few times. Other DNA sequences in the sample encode the same CDR3. This rearrangement joins TRBV30 to TRBJ1-4; the D is unclear. Trimming took off 7 bases at V and 0 bases at J, with 15 bases between the two ends. From germline, CDR1 is GTSNPN and CDR2 SVGIG (reference sequence). This CDR3 is 15 amino acids long. CDR3 region: CAFSRAAATNEKLFF. In DNA form, the CDR3 reads TGTGCCTTTAGTCGAGCAGCAGCAACTAATGAAAAACTGTTTTTT.

The gene calls are TRBV7-2 and TRBJ2-1; TRBD2 matches at 8 bases. There are 14 residues in the CDR3. V trimming: 8 bases; J trimming: 7 bases; junction bases outside the gene matches: 10. Germline CDR1 reads SGHTA; CDR2 reads FQGNSA. This chain's CDR3 is CASGGLANRNEQFF. The DNA of the CDR3 is TGTGCCAGCGGCGGACTAGCTAATCGGAATGAGCAGTTCTTC.

This clone was seen only a few times. This chain connects TRBV7-2 to TRBJ2-2; the D gene is possibly TRBD1 (6 bases). This CDR3 comprises 16 residues. Between the trimmed V and J ends, which lost 4 bases and 4 bases, there was a span of 16 bases. CDR1 is SGHTA and CDR2 is FQGNSA in the germline V gene. CDR3 sequence: CASSSTGTSLTGELFF. DNA for the CDR3: TGTGCCAGCAGCTCTACCGGGACATCCCTCACCGGGGAGCTGTTTTTT.

This chain connects TRBV15 to TRBJ1-4, with D uncertain. In germline, CDR1 is LNHNV, CDR2 YYDKDF (reference sequence). V lost 0 bases and J lost 2, with 4 bases in between. The length of the CDR3 is 14 residues. The CDR3 DNA sequence: TGTGCCACCAGCAGAGATCAGACTAATGAAAAACTGTTTTTT. It codes for CATSRDQTNEKLFF.

This clone turned up a few times. This chain links TRBV4-1 with TRBJ2-4, with 8 bases fitting TRBD2. CDR1 and CDR2 from the germline V gene are MGHRA and YSYEKL. The V segment lost 2 bases and the J segment 6 bases; nucleotides outside the gene matches: 15. This CDR3 has 18 amino acids. The CDR3, as DNA: TGCGCCAGCAGCCAAATACAAGTACCGGGACTAGGGGGAAACATTCAGTACTTC. Protein product: CASSQIQVPGLGGNIQYF.

The chain recombines TRBV5-6 with TRBJ2-7; 12 bases fit TRBD2. Germline assignment: CDR1 SGHDT and CDR2 YYEEEE. Losses at the gene ends were 4 bases for V and 3 bases for J; bases not matched to a gene: 11. This CDR3 is built from 17 residues. The CDR3 coding sequence is TGTGCCAGCAGCGGAAGATGGACTAGCGGGGTACTCTACGAGCAGTACTTC. This sequence encodes CASSGRWTSGVLYEQYF.

The chain is built from TRBV7-9 and TRBJ2-1; 9 nucleotides agree with TRBD1. Germline V gene lookup returns CDR1 SEHNR and CDR2 FQNEAQ (reference sequence). V lost 1 base and J lost 7; bases outside the gene matches: 8. The CDR3 contains 16 residues. CDR3 bases: TGTGCCAGCAGCTTAGTCGTCGGGACAGGGTGGAATGAGCAGTTCTTC. Protein sequence: CASSLVVGTGWNEQFF.

This clone has more than one count but fewer than ten. A much larger clone sits a single nucleotide away, making a read error possible. This CDR3 is CASSLDRVKTQYF. The CDR3 region has the DNA TGTGCCAGCAGCTTGGACAGGGTAAAGACCCAGTACTTC. This chain links TRBV13 with TRBJ2-5; TRBD1 matches at 8 bases. V dropped 3 bases and J dropped 6; count of bases not matched to a gene: 3. Germline CDR1 reads PRHDT; CDR2 reads FYEKMQ (reference sequence). CDR3 length: 13 residues.

In its sample, this clone was seen a few times. The rearrangement uses TRBV7-2 and TRBJ2-5; 7 nucleotides match TRBD2. The CDR3 spans 16 residues. Trimming took 4 bases from V and 7 from J; bases not matched to a gene: 15. Germline V CDR1 and CDR2: SGHTA, FQGNSA. CDR3 in amino acids: CASSSRGDGTLGTQYF. The DNA for the CDR3 is TGTGCCAGCAGCTCCCGGGGGGACGGGACCTTGGGGACCCAGTACTTC.

The chain links TRBV7-2 to TRBJ2-1; no clear D. The CDR3 contains 12 residues. Trimming removed 6 bases at V and 7 bases at J, with 10 bases between. Per the germline V gene, CDR1 is SGHTA and CDR2 is FQGNSA. The CDR3: CASRGTPNEQFF. CDR3 bases: TGTGCCAGCAGGGGAACACCAAATGAGCAGTTCTTC.

In this sample, this clone turned up a few times. V usage is TRBV7-2 and J usage is TRBJ2-1; D unresolved. Germline values: CDR1 SGHTA, CDR2 FQGNSA. V was pared by 2 bases and J by 0 bases, with 8 bases between. This CDR3 has 15 amino acids. The CDR3 DNA reads TGTGCCAGCAGCTTACCGCTAGGCTCCTACAATGAGCAGTTCTTC. Its translation is CASSLPLGSYNEQFF.

The chain carries TRBV13 and TRBJ2-3; TRBD2 matches at 8 bases. CDR1 is PRHDT, CDR2 FYEKMQ, per germline (reference sequence). The CDR3 spans 19 residues. V was clipped by 5 bases and J by 2 bases; unmatched bases: 18. The CDR3 nucleotides are TGTGCCAGCAGCGCCAGCCCGCGACGGGGGGGAGAATACACAGATACGCAGTATTTT. Amino acid sequence: CASSASPRRGGEYTDTQYF.

This clone was detected ten times or more. The chain has TRBV7-9 and TRBJ2-7; D gene uncertain. This CDR3 has 11 residues. V was shortened by 5 bases and J by 2 bases, with 4 bases between the two germline ends. Germline lookup yields CDR1 SEHNR and CDR2 FQNEAQ (reference sequence). The CDR3 loop is CASSRAYEQYF. CDR3 nucleotide sequence: TGTGCCAGCAGCCGGGCCTACGAGCAGTACTTC.

J is TRBJ2-5 and V is TRBV7-2, with D perhaps TRBD1 (5 bases). Germline lookup yields CDR1 SGHTA and CDR2 FQGNSA. Between the trimmed V and J ends, which lost 2 bases and 5 bases, there was a span of 9 bases. The CDR3 is made up of 13 amino acids. The CDR3 reads CASSLQGWETQYF. In nucleotides, the CDR3 is TGTGCCAGCAGCTTACAGGGTTGGGAGACCCAGTACTTC.

The chain employs TRBV4-3 and TRBJ2-3; 8 bases match TRBD2. V gave up 1 base and J gave up 8 bases; unmatched junction bases: 11. Germline V gives CDR1 LGHNA, CDR2 YSLEER. This CDR3 contains 16 residues. The CDR3 protein is CASSQGFGTSLLTQYF. CDR3 sequence (DNA): TGCGCCAGCAGCCAAGGATTTGGGACTAGTTTGCTTACGCAGTATTTT.